Presented here are 8 T cell receptor beta chains from one specimen sequenced in a study of blood T cell repertoires in COVID-19. Assay used: immunoSEQ multiplex PCR; TCRdb lists only in-frame clones, some missing. The repertoire holds 280,000 or so clones, around 89% seen once, with around 13% in the top ten. Sample: peripheral blood. The receptors derive from a woman aged 60-75 years with acute or convalescent COVID-19.

The chain carries TRBV5-1 and TRBJ1-6; 9 positions agree with TRBD1. Germline CDR1 reads SGHRS; CDR2 reads YFSETQ. Trimming at V came to 0 bases and at J to 0 bases, leaving 7 bases not matched to a gene. This CDR3 spans 19 amino acids. The DNA for the CDR3 is TGCGCCAGCAGCTTGGTTTCCGGGACAGGGAGCTCCTATAATTCACCCCTCCACTTT. Amino acid sequence: CASSLVSGTGSSYNSPLHF.

This chain connects TRBV18 to TRBJ1-5, with no clear D. Trimming removed 3 bases at V and 1 base at J, with 16 bases between. The CDR3 has 17 residues. Germline V gene data show CDR1 as KGHSH and CDR2 as LQKENI. CDR3 sequence (DNA): TGTGCCAGCTCACCCCCTGGGCTGTCGGAAAGCAATCAGCCCCAGCATTTT. This sequence encodes CASSPPGLSESNQPQHF.

The chain couples TRBV10-3 to TRBJ1-2, with TRBD1 as a possible D gene (6 bases). This CDR3 comprises 16 residues. Germline assignment: CDR1 ENHRY and CDR2 SYGVKD. V lost 7 bases and J 1 base, leaving 19 bases between the germline ends. The CDR3 loop reads CAIMHSRTENNYGYTF. The CDR3 coding sequence is TGTGCCATCATGCACTCGAGGACAGAGAATAACTATGGCTACACCTTC.

The chain combines TRBV7-2 with TRBJ1-5; D gene ambiguous. V was pared by 1 base and J by 1 base, with 8 bases between. The CDR3 covers 15 residues. Germline CDR1 and CDR2: SGHTA and FQGNSA. The CDR3 DNA sequence: TGTGCCAGCAGCTTAGACAGATCAAGCAATCAGCCCCAGCATTTT. Amino acids: CASSLDRSSNQPQHF.

This chain joins TRBV2 and TRBJ2-7; D is unresolved. Trimming left V 1 base short and J 3 bases short, with 10 bases between. Germline CDR1 is SNHLY and CDR2 is FYNNEI. CDR3 length equals 14 residues. The CDR3 nucleotides are TGTGCCAGCAGTGAAGGTGCTGGCCACTACGAGCAGTACTTC. This sequence encodes CASSEGAGHYEQYF.

The rearrangement joins TRBV28 to TRBJ1-4, with 8 bases identical to TRBD1. The J segment lost 3 bases and the V segment lost 6 bases, leaving 3 bases of the junction unmatched. CDR1 is MDHEN, CDR2 SYDVKM, per germline. CDR3 length: 14 amino acids. The CDR3 sequence: CASSQGAANEKLFF. CDR3 nucleotides: TGTGCCAGCAGCCAGGGGGCAGCTAATGAAAAACTGTTTTTT.

This chain uses TRBV7-9 with TRBJ1-3, with D possibly being TRBD1 (6 bases). Trimming took off 2 bases at V and 7 bases at J, with 15 bases between the two ends. The length of the CDR3 is 15 residues. Looked up from germline, CDR1 is SEHNR and CDR2 is FQNEAQ (reference sequence). DNA of the CDR3: TGTGCCAGCAGCTTACAGGACAGTGGGTTGAACACCATATATTTT. This translates into CASSLQDSGLNTIYF. Full variable domain (remainder filled in from reference TRBV7-9 and TRBJ1-3): DTGVSQNPRHKITKRGQNVTFRCDPISEHNRLYWYRQTLGQGPEFLTYFQNEAQLEKSRLLSDRFSAERPKGSFSTLEIQRTEQGDSAMYLCASSLQDSGLNTIYFGEGSWLTVV.

The chain uses TRBV5-5 and TRBJ1-3, with 7 bases identical to TRBD1. Germline V gene sequence: CDR1 SGHKS, CDR2 YYEKEE (reference sequence). The junction had 3 bases not matched to a gene; V was cut back by 1 base and J by 2 bases. The CDR3 spans 15 residues. The CDR3 bases are TGTGCCAGCAGCTTGTGGCAGGGGGCTGGAAACACCATATATTTT. Translated: CASSLWQGAGNTIYF.